The source of this TCR beta chain is a study of shared clonotypes between healthy human individuals. All donors qualified as healthy HIV-negative adults and had experienced no recent acute infections or vaccinations. As to this clone: What it binds is unknown.

There are 13 residues in the CDR3. Per germline, CDR1 MNHNS and CDR2 SASEGT. V was trimmed by 5 bases and J by 8 bases, leaving 12 bases between them. The protocol was immunoSEQ multiplex PCR, while the TCRdb copy is restricted to in-frame clones and leaves out a portion. The sample has roughly 2.5 million clones, just over 90% seen once. Study-level findings and limits: Sequencing depth was predicted to influence how clonotypes are shared among donors.

The receptor was isolated from a man aged 18 to 29 in good health. Sequenced material: naive CD4+ T cells sorted from blood. The subset here: CD45RA+ positively selected. The chain has TRBV6-1 and TRBJ1-4; D is unclear. The CDR3 loop reads CASSWTREEKLFF. The DNA for the CDR3 is TGTGCCAGCAGTTGGACGAGGGAAGAAAAACTGTTTTTT.